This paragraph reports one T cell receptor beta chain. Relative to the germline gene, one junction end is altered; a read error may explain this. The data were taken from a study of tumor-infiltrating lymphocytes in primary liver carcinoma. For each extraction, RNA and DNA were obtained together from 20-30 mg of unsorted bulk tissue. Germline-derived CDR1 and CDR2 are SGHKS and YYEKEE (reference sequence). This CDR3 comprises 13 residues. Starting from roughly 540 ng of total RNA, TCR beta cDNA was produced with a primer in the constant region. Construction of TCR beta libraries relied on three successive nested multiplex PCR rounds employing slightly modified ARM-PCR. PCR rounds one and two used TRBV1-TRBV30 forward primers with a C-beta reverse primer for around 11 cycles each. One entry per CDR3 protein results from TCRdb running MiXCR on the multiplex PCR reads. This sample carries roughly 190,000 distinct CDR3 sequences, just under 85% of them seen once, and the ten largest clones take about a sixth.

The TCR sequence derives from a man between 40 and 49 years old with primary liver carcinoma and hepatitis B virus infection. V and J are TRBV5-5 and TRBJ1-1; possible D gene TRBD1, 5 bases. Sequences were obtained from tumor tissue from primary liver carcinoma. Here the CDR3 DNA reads TGTGCCATCGGGGCAAGGCTGAACACCGAAGCTTTCTTT. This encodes CAIGARLNTEAFF.